The 25 T cell receptor beta chains reported below all come from one sample, sequenced in a study of shared clonotypes between healthy human individuals. The protocol was immunoSEQ multiplex PCR, while the TCRdb copy is restricted to in-frame clones and leaves out a portion. The profile shows roughly 410,000 clones, around 96% of them singletons. Sample: memory CD8+ T cells sorted from blood. As for subset: CD45RO+ cells pooled with CCR7-negative TemRA cells. The source is a man aged 25 to 40 in good health.

This clone was observed a single time. The J gene is TRBJ2-1, the V gene TRBV5-1; 9 bases match TRBD2. This CDR3 is 16 amino acids long. J lost 9 bases, V lost 4 bases, and 14 bases had no gene match. Germline V gives CDR1 SGHRS, CDR2 YFSETQ. The CDR3 coding sequence is TGCGCCAGCAGCCCCGCGGCTAGCGGGACTAGGGGTGAGCAGTTCTTC. This gives the protein CASSPAASGTRGEQFF.

The genes are TRBV11-2 and TRBJ2-2; D is possibly TRBD1 (6 bases). The CDR3 contains 17 residues. From germline, CDR1 is SGHAT and CDR2 FQNNGV. V was clipped by 2 bases and J by 4 bases, with 17 bases between them. The CDR3 region is CASSLRGILVITGELFF. In DNA, the CDR3 is TGTGCCAGCAGCTTAAGGGGGATTTTAGTGATCACCGGGGAGCTGTTTTTT. The whole variable domain, remainder taken from reference TRBV11-2 and TRBJ2-2, is EAGVAQSPRYKIIEKRQSVAFWCNPISGHATLYWYQQILGQGPKLLIQFQNNGVVDDSQLPKDRFSAERLKGVDSTLKIQPAKLEDSAVYLCASSLRGILVITGELFFGEGSRLTVL.

In this sample, this clone turned up once. This rearrangement joins TRBV30 to TRBJ1-2, with D maybe TRBD1 (5 bases). V lost 8 bases and J lost 4, with 11 bases in between. The CDR3 extends over 11 amino acids. Per the germline V gene, CDR1 is GTSNPN and CDR2 is SVGIG (reference sequence). CDR3 residues: CAQGFGYGYTF. Here the CDR3 DNA reads TGTGCCCAGGGTTTCGGCTATGGCTACACCTTC.

This chain links TRBV5-1 with TRBJ2-2; possibly TRBD1 for D (5 bases). Trimming took 7 bases from V and 3 from J, leaving 16 bases between them. Germline CDR1 and CDR2: SGHRS and YFSETQ. The CDR3 is 15 amino acids. The CDR3 spells CASGKGDRDTGELFF. The CDR3 DNA follows: TGCGCCAGCGGTAAAGGCGACAGAGACACCGGGGAGCTGTTTTTT.

The J gene is TRBJ2-1, the V gene TRBV2, with D tentatively TRBD2 (6 bases). The CDR3 covers 16 residues. V lost 5 bases to trimming and J lost 2 bases, with 16 bases between them. Germline CDR1 and CDR2: SNHLY and FYNNEI. CDR3 loop: CASSRSSGGPYNEQFF. CDR3 in DNA: TGTGCCAGCAGTCGCAGTAGCGGAGGTCCCTACAATGAGCAGTTCTTC.

The chain employs TRBV18 and TRBJ1-4; D gene unclear. Between the trimmed V and J ends, which lost 2 bases and 8 bases, there was a span of 9 bases. CDR1 and CDR2 (germline): KGHSH, LQKENI. The CDR3 is made up of 13 amino acids. In DNA, the CDR3 is TGTGCCAGCTCACCAGTCGAAGGGGAAAAACTGTTTTTT. Its protein is CASSPVEGEKLFF.

The CDR3 spells CSARISEQYF. The CDR3 nucleotides read TGCAGTGCCCGGATCTCCGAGCAGTACTTC. The chain recombines TRBV20-1 with TRBJ2-7; D is unclear. This CDR3 comprises 10 residues. Germline V lookup: CDR1 DFQATT, CDR2 SNEGSKA (reference sequence). V shed 6 bases and J shed 6 bases, with 9 bases lying between them.

The chain employs TRBV6-1 and TRBJ1-5, with D uncertain. This CDR3 comprises 15 residues. V lost 6 bases and J 6 bases, leaving 18 bases between the germline ends. Germline V gives CDR1 MNHNS, CDR2 SASEGT. CDR3 sequence: CASSLKPWKAQPQHF. The DNA of the CDR3 is TGTGCCAGCAGCTTAAAACCCTGGAAGGCTCAGCCCCAGCATTTT.

The rearrangement joins TRBV2 to TRBJ2-7; 11 positions agree with TRBD2. Looked up from germline, CDR1 is SNHLY and CDR2 is FYNNEI. The CDR3 sequence is 15 residues long. V lost 4 bases, J lost 0 bases, and 2 bases stayed unmatched. CDR3 coding DNA: TGTGCCAGCAGTGTAGCGGGAGGGAGCTCCTACGAGCAGTACTTC. It codes for CASSVAGGSSYEQYF.

The chain combines TRBV5-6 with TRBJ2-1; 9 positions agree with TRBD2. Germline values: CDR1 SGHDT, CDR2 YYEEEE. CDR3 length: 17 amino acids. V lost 1 base, J lost 3 bases, and 8 bases stayed unmatched. This CDR3 reads CASSLSGAGGLYNEQFF. The DNA for the CDR3 is TGTGCCAGCAGCTTGTCAGGAGCGGGAGGCCTCTACAATGAGCAGTTCTTC. Variable domain in full (rest from reference TRBV5-6 and TRBJ2-1): DAGVTQSPTHLIKTRGQQVTLRCSPKSGHDTVSWYQQALGQGPQFIFQYYEEEERQRGNFPDRFSGHQFPNYSSELNVNALLLGDSALYLCASSLSGAGGLYNEQFFGPGTRLTVL.

This chain joins TRBV30 and TRBJ1-2; D remains ambiguous. The V end lost 2 bases, the J end lost 1 base, and 11 bases lay between the germline ends. This CDR3 comprises 14 residues. Germline V lookup: CDR1 GTSNPN, CDR2 SVGIG (reference sequence). The CDR3 here is CAWSPLIGNYGYTF. The CDR3 nucleotides are TGTGCCTGGAGTCCCCTAATCGGTAACTATGGCTACACCTTC.

This clone came up once. This chain joins TRBV5-4 and TRBJ2-1, with D perhaps matching TRBD1 (6 bases). This CDR3 comprises 15 residues. Trimming shortened V by 0 bases and J by 10 bases, and 17 bases separated the two germline ends. Germline V lookup: CDR1 SGHNT, CDR2 YYREEE (reference sequence). The CDR3 nucleotides read TGTGCCAGCAGCTTGGGTGGGAAATCGGACAGCGAGCAGTTCTTC. Translating it yields CASSLGGKSDSEQFF.

With respect to this clone: The same CDR3 arises from other DNA sequences in this sample as well. The rearrangement joins TRBV20-1 to TRBJ2-2; D not certain. V gave up 0 bases and J gave up 5 bases, with 1 base separating them. The CDR3 is 11 amino acids. Germline CDR1 is DFQATT and CDR2 is SNEGSKA (reference sequence). The CDR3 is CSARDTGELFF. CDR3 nucleotide sequence: TGCAGTGCTAGAGATACCGGGGAGCTGTTTTTT.

This rearrangement joins TRBV28 to TRBJ1-2; possibly TRBD1 for D (5 bases). The CDR3 length is 15 residues. Germline V gene sequence: CDR1 MDHEN, CDR2 SYDVKM. V lost 3 bases to trimming and J lost 6 bases, with 17 bases between them. CDR3 residues: CASSLKLRGVDGYTF. Written as DNA, the CDR3 is TGTGCCAGCAGTTTGAAGTTGCGGGGGGTTGATGGCTACACCTTC.

This clone has just one count. The V call is TRBV14, the J call TRBJ2-5, with 9 bases that match TRBD1. With 3 bases clipped from V and 5 bases from J, the junction kept 4 bases outside the gene matches. The CDR3 is 14 amino acids. The V gene's germline CDR1 is SGHDN and CDR2 FVKESK. CDR3 DNA: TGTGCCAGCAGCCAGGCCGGGACAGGGGAGACCCAGTACTTC. This encodes CASSQAGTGETQYF.

The chain joins TRBV10-3 to TRBJ1-5; D gene unclear. The CDR3 sequence is 17 residues long. The germline V gene encodes CDR1 ENHRY and CDR2 SYGVKD. The V gene lost 4 bases and the J gene lost 0 bases, with 16 bases spanning the gap. The DNA of the CDR3 is TGTGCCATCAGTGTAGGCCTAGTATCGTATAGCAATCAGCCCCAGCATTTT. This translates into CAISVGLVSYSNQPQHF.

Comments on this clone: The sample has other DNA sequences that encode this CDR3 too. The chain carries TRBV28 and TRBJ2-7, with no clear D. Per the germline V gene, CDR1 is MDHEN and CDR2 is SYDVKM. This CDR3 is built from 14 residues. The V end lost 3 bases, the J end lost 1 base, and 10 bases lay between the germline ends. The CDR3 loop is CASSLAGTSYEQYF. The CDR3 nucleotides read TGTGCCAGCAGTTTGGCAGGTACGTCCTACGAGCAGTACTTC.

The chain employs TRBV7-2 and TRBJ1-4, with TRBD1 matching over 7 bases. There are 12 residues in the CDR3. V gave up 5 bases and J gave up 13 bases; unmatched junction bases: 7. CDR1 and CDR2 (germline): SGHTA, FQGNSA. The CDR3 nucleotides are TGTGCCAGCAGCGCAGGCAGGGGGGTACTGTTTTTT. Translation: CASSAGRGVLFF.

The chain links TRBV5-4 to TRBJ2-7, with D tentatively TRBD1 (6 bases). Germline lookup yields CDR1 SGHNT and CDR2 YYREEE (reference sequence). Trimming left V 5 bases short and J 5 bases short, with 20 bases between. This CDR3 is 15 amino acids long. The CDR3 DNA follows: TGTGCCAGCAGTTTCAGTGGTGGCAGGGGCGACGAGCAGTACTTC. Translated, it gives CASSFSGGRGDEQYF.

The chain uses TRBV28 and TRBJ2-7; no clear D gene. The germline V and J ends were trimmed by 9 bases and 7 bases, with 7 bases remaining between them. The CDR3 consists of 9 residues. The germline CDR1 and CDR2 sequences are MDHEN and SYDVKM. The CDR3 sequence: CARKLEQYF. In nucleotides, the CDR3 is TGTGCCAGGAAGTTGGAGCAGTACTTC.

The chain is built from TRBV7-9 and TRBJ2-7; no clear D. Germline CDR1 is SEHNR and CDR2 is FQNEAQ (reference sequence). The CDR3 covers 16 residues. V was clipped by 1 base and J by 4 bases, with 17 bases between them. The CDR3 loop is CASSLEQLIKPYEQYF. CDR3 bases: TGTGCCAGCAGCTTAGAGCAGCTAATTAAACCATACGAGCAGTACTTC.

This chain uses TRBV28 with TRBJ1-2, with a tentative D call TRBD1 (6 bases). Germline V lookup: CDR1 MDHEN, CDR2 SYDVKM. With 3 bases removed from V and 5 bases from J, the gap between germline ends came to 16 bases. There are 15 residues in the CDR3. The CDR3 protein is CASSFSSGAVYGYTF. The CDR3 nucleotides read TGTGCCAGCAGTTTTAGTTCAGGGGCGGTGTATGGCTACACCTTC.

DNA of the CDR3: TGTGCCAGCAGGCAGGGGGCCTACAATGAGCAGTTCTTC. This translates into CASRQGAYNEQFF. The chain is built from TRBV2 and TRBJ2-1, with 7 bases identical to TRBD1. The germline V gene has CDR1 SNHLY and CDR2 FYNNEI. The V gene end was trimmed by 6 bases and the J gene end by 2 bases; junction bases not matched to a gene: 1. There are 13 residues in the CDR3.

The gene calls are TRBV7-6 and TRBJ2-1; TRBD1 matches 9 bases. CDR3 length: 13 residues. In germline, CDR1 is SGHVS, CDR2 FNYEAQ. V lost 3 bases to trimming and J lost 10 bases; unmatched junction nucleotides: 4. The CDR3: CASSLWTGEEQFF. Here the CDR3 DNA reads TGTGCCAGCAGCTTGTGGACAGGGGAAGAGCAGTTCTTC.

To note about this clone: Other DNA sequences in the sample encode the same CDR3. The V gene is TRBV18, the J gene TRBJ2-3, with D unclear. The CDR3 is made up of 11 amino acids. Germline loops: CDR1 KGHSH, CDR2 LQKENI. Trimming pared 2 bases from V and 6 bases from J, leaving 3 bases between. CDR3 bases: TGTGCCAGCTCACCAGGCGATACGCAGTATTTT. This codes for CASSPGDTQYF.